The text below deals with one T cell receptor beta chain. What antigen it recognizes has not been identified. No qualities accompany the bases; no much larger clone lies one base away. The data stem from a study of T cell responses to AZD1222 COVID-19 vaccine (dated by TCRdb to the early 2020s). In terms of the full investigation: AZD1222 recipients whose second dose came at about 4 weeks and those whose second dose came at about 12 weeks were combined into one group, since spike-specific TCR depth and breadth did not differ between the two schedules. TCR sequencing covered about 230 trial participants: around 210 given two doses of AZD1222 and around 25 given two doses of MenACWY control vaccine. Trial participants were enrolled by age into 18-55, 56-69 and 70-plus year subgroups, with roughly 160, 29 and 62 TCR-sequenced participants respectively. Study-wide findings and limitations: After two AZD1222 doses, spike-specific TCR breadth and depth were significantly higher than at day 0 and than in MenACWY recipients. The whole spike protein was spanned by vaccine-associated CD4 TCRs, and dominant responses were seen in regions 160-218 and 743-854. Reportedly, close to half of the unique spike-specific TCRs recognized epitopes lying outside the regions that are mutated in the B.1.351 and B.1.1.7 variants. Because no day 14 peak-response samples were available, the repertoires could be characterized only after the peak T cell response. In the small 56-69-year group, the increase in depth fell short of significance, most likely because of low power. Participants were mostly white British and included more females than males, and it was suggested by the authors that clonal diversity may have been underestimated. Conclusions about previously exposed vaccinees are limited, since just five or six AZD1222 recipients were seropositive for SARS-CoV-2 at baseline.

CDR1 and CDR2 are drawn from the germline V gene: ENHRY, SYGVKD. Reading from cysteine to phenylalanine, the CDR3 counts 14 amino acids. Solely the CDR3 DNA is kept, with 42 bases framed from the first base. V trim: 6 bases; J trim: 6 bases; unmatched bases: 5. The CDR3 regions of human TCRbeta chains were analyzed by immunosequencing. The study's processing was this. Repertoire TCRs were matched against a reference library of SARS-CoV-2-specific TCRs generated with the MIRA antigen-specificity platform. Breadth was defined as the fraction of unique TCRs that were SARS-CoV-2-associated. Depth was defined as the fraction of total T cells that were SARS-CoV-2-associated. Using the MIRA data, each spike-specific TCR was assigned both to the spike region to which the TCR was reactive and to a CD4 or CD8 class. Log10-transformed breadth and depth values were compared by one-way ANOVA with Sidak's multiple comparisons tests. The source is immuneACCESS, and TCRdb retained only in-frame sequences with V and J called. Part of the clones is not carried over; for the studies checked, unresolved V genes explain less than half of this, and the remainder is unexplained. That table gives V, J and clone size, and the DNA gave D and trimming. A total of over 100,000 clones appear in this sample, about nine tenths of them only once. 6% to 7.5% of the sample is in the top ten clones.

What this sample's time point label stands for: baseline before first vaccination. The vaccinee samples were drawn from two UK trials, COV001 and COV002, one of which was a single-blind randomized controlled phase 2/3 trial testing AZD1222 (ChAdOx1 nCoV-19) in healthy adults. For TCRbeta chain sequencing, PBMC samples were collected from trial participants at day 0 and at day 28 after the second dose. The source material was peripheral blood, sampled on day 0 of AZD1222 vaccination. The chain is made from TRBV10-3 and TRBJ1-6; 7 of the junction bases match TRBD1. This TCR was recovered from an adult in good health. The DNA is TGTGCCATCAGGGACAGGATAAGTAATTCACCCCTCCACTTT. Its protein reads: CAIRDRISNSPLHF.